This T cell receptor beta chain was profiled in a study of blood T cell repertoires in COVID-19. The overall study: COVID-19 samples from acute and convalescent phases originated in the United States, Italy and Spain. From T cells, B-cell-depleted T cells, or PBMCs came the material, which was cDNA or gDNA.

The J segment lost 1 base and the V segment lost 0 bases, leaving 9 bases of the junction unmatched. The germline gives CDR1 LGHDT, CDR2 YNNKEL (reference sequence). The CDR3 runs 18 residues. In the study's own analysis: Reference gene primer amplification in the assay estimated nucleated cell counts. TCRdb keeps only in-frame clones here, not all; method: immunoSEQ multiplex PCR. V and J calls and clone size are copied from that table; D and trimming were computed from the DNA. This table holds about 280,000 clones, over 80% found once. Study members were between about 18 and 95 years old and lived in about two dozen US regions. This clone showed up just once.

The receptor was isolated from a woman in her 30s with acute COVID-19. Sequenced material: PBMCs or T cells enriched from blood (not recorded which). V and J are TRBV3-1 (or the pseudogene TRBV3-2) and TRBJ2-3; 8 nucleotides agree with TRBD2. CDR3 in DNA: TGTGCCAGCAGCCAAGAACCTGTGTGGACTAGCTGCACAGATACGCAGTATTTT. Protein sequence: CASSQEPVWTSCTDTQYF.